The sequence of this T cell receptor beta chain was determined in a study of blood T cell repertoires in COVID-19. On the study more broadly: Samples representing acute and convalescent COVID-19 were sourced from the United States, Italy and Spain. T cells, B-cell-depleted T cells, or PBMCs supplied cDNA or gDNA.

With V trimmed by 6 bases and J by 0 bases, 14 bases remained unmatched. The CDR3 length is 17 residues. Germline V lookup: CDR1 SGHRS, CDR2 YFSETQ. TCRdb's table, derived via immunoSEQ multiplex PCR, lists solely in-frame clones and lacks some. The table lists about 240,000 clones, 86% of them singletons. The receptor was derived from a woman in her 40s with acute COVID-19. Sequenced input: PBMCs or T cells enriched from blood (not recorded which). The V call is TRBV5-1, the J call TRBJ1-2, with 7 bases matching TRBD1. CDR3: CASMQGDASPANYGYTF. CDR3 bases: TGCGCCAGCATGCAGGGGGACGCTTCTCCAGCTAACTATGGCTACACCTTC.